This entry lists 20 T cell receptor beta chains sequenced from one sample in a study of chronic HIV infection and antiretroviral therapy. TCRdb reprocessed the 5' RACE reads via MiXCR and lists one record per CDR3 protein. The data show 40,000 to 50,000 distinct CDR3 sequences, about 19% seen once. What was sequenced was peripheral blood. Receptors were obtained from an adult who had HIV and had not received antiretroviral therapy, or was an uninfected healthy control (not recorded which).

The chain joins TRBV29-1 to TRBJ1-1; a possible D gene is TRBD1 (6 bases). V was cut by 4 bases and J by 1 base, with 10 bases left in between. The CDR3 runs 13 residues. Germline CDR1 reads SQVTM; CDR2 reads ANQGSEA. The DNA of the CDR3 is TGCAGCGTTGTATGGGGACAGAACACTGAAGCTTTCTTT. It encodes CSVVWGQNTEAFF.

V gene TRBV29-1 combines with J gene TRBJ2-1; no reliable D call. This CDR3 spans 14 amino acids. Between the trimmed V and J ends, which lost 2 bases and 1 base, there was a span of 9 bases. Per germline, CDR1 SQVTM and CDR2 ANQGSEA. This CDR3 reads CSVEQIRSYNEQFF. DNA of the CDR3: TGCAGCGTTGAACAGATCCGATCCTACAATGAGCAGTTCTTC.

This clonotype showed up just a few times. V usage is TRBV5-6 and J usage is TRBJ2-6, with D perhaps TRBD2 (5 bases). CDR1 and CDR2 (germline): SGHDT, YYEEEE. The CDR3 runs 15 residues. The V and J ends lost 2 bases and 0 bases respectively, with 6 bases between them. CDR3 sequence (DNA): TGTGCCAGCAGCTTTCGGGGCTCTGGGGCCAACGTCCTGACTTTC. It codes for CASSFRGSGANVLTF.

This clonotype was picked up a small number of times. The chain combines TRBV14 with TRBJ1-1; D may be TRBD1 (5 bases). The CDR3 is made up of 15 amino acids. The V end was cut by 3 bases, the J end by 6 bases, with 17 bases between. Germline-derived CDR1 and CDR2 are SGHDN and FVKESK. The CDR3 DNA reads TGTGCCAGCAGCCATAGCAGGCTTGGGGCAGCTGAAGCTTTCTTT. It yields the protein CASSHSRLGAAEAFF.

V is TRBV9 and J is TRBJ2-7; D may be TRBD2 (5 bases). V was pared by 3 bases and J by 2 bases, with 18 bases between. This CDR3 has 16 residues. The germline V gene has CDR1 SGDLS and CDR2 YYNGEE. The chain's CDR3 is CASSARAVSGPYEQYF. The CDR3 DNA is TGTGCCAGCAGCGCAAGAGCGGTCTCAGGTCCCTACGAGCAGTACTTC.

This clonotype is medium-sized (0.01 to 0.1%) by share. The chain couples TRBV3-1 to TRBJ1-6; D remains ambiguous. CDR1 and CDR2 (germline): LGHDT, YNNKEL (reference sequence). V lost 1 base to trimming and J lost 11 bases, with 9 bases between them. This CDR3 spans 13 amino acids. CDR3: CASSQAQAAPLHF. The DNA for the CDR3 is TGTGCCAGCAGCCAAGCGCAGGCTGCACCCCTCCACTTT.

This clonotype has a handful of counts. This chain connects TRBV12-3 or TRBV12-4 to TRBJ1-1; D uncertain. The CDR3 length is 14 residues. Trimming removed 3 bases at V and 8 bases at J, with 16 bases between. The CDR3 loop is CASSFSIPGEEAFF. The CDR3 DNA reads TGTGCCAGCAGTTTTAGTATTCCAGGAGAGGAAGCTTTCTTT.

The chain combines TRBV2 with TRBJ2-6; D possibly corresponds to TRBD1 (6 bases). The CDR3 spans 14 residues. CDR1 and CDR2 from the germline V gene are SNHLY and FYNNEI. Trimming shortened V by 5 bases and J by 4 bases, and 9 bases separated the two germline ends. This CDR3 is CASSTGQGANVLTF. CDR3 DNA sequence: TGTGCCAGCAGTACAGGGCAAGGGGCCAACGTCCTGACTTTC.

This clonotype was counted a few times. The chain has TRBV20-1 and TRBJ2-3; 8 bases map to TRBD1. Germline V gives CDR1 DFQATT, CDR2 SNEGSKA (reference sequence). This CDR3 is built from 14 residues. V was clipped by 5 bases and J by 3 bases; unmatched bases: 7. The CDR3 DNA is TGCAGTGCTCGCCCCGGACAGGGAACAGATACGCAGTATTTT. Its protein product is CSARPGQGTDTQYF.

The chain couples TRBV21-1 to TRBJ2-5; TRBD2 is taken as the D call from the table, unchecked against the DNA. TRBV21-1 is shown as a pseudogene. This CDR3 has 13 amino acids. The CDR3 region is CARRVAGEETQYF. CDR3 sequence (DNA): TGTGCCAGGAGGGTGGCGGGAGAGGAGACCCAGTACTTC.

The rearrangement joins TRBV28 to TRBJ2-3; D not resolved. This CDR3 comprises 15 residues. Germline values: CDR1 MDHEN, CDR2 SYDVKM. V was trimmed by 3 bases and J by 2 bases, leaving 12 bases between them. The CDR3 region is CASSLVGDPTDTQYF. The DNA for the CDR3 is TGTGCCAGCAGTTTGGTAGGAGACCCCACAGATACGCAGTATTTT.

The genes are TRBV20-1 and TRBJ2-7; the D is unclear. Germline assignment: CDR1 DFQATT and CDR2 SNEGSKA (reference sequence). The CDR3 runs to 12 residues. V lost 4 bases and J lost 2, with 9 bases in between. The CDR3, as DNA: TGCAGTGCTAAGTTCGGACCCTACGAGCAGTACTTC. It codes for CSAKFGPYEQYF.

The V and J genes are TRBV4-1 and TRBJ2-3, with D tentatively TRBD1 or TRBD2 (5 bases each). CDR3 length: 15 amino acids. Trimming took off 2 bases at V and 2 bases at J, with 11 bases between the two ends. CDR1 and CDR2 from the germline V gene are MGHRA and YSYEKL. The CDR3 sequence: CASSQSLGTTDTQYF. Written as DNA, the CDR3 is TGCGCCAGCAGCCAAAGCCTTGGGACCACAGATACGCAGTATTTT.

V and J are TRBV6-6 and TRBJ1-3; no clear D. V shed 4 bases and J shed 14 bases, with 12 bases lying between them. CDR1 MNHNY and CDR2 SVGAGI come from the germline V gene (reference sequence). The CDR3 extends over 11 amino acids. The CDR3, as DNA: TGTGCCAGCAGTTCGGCCAGGCATGTATATTTT. This codes for CASSSARHVYF.

This sequence joins TRBV28 and TRBJ2-3; the D is unclear. This CDR3 is built from 12 residues. V was trimmed by 5 bases and J by 5 bases, leaving 8 bases between them. From germline, CDR1 is MDHEN and CDR2 SYDVKM. CDR3 in amino acids: CASSPPRDTQYF. For the CDR3, the DNA is TGTGCCAGCAGTCCCCCGAGAGATACGCAGTATTTT.

This chain joins TRBV7-2 and TRBJ2-1; TRBD2 matches at 8 bases. CDR3 length equals 14 residues. Per germline, CDR1 SGHTA and CDR2 FQGNSA. Trimming at V came to 1 base and at J to 8 bases, leaving 4 bases not matched to a gene. The CDR3 region is CASSLGGGRDEQFF. Here the CDR3 DNA reads TGTGCCAGCAGCTTAGGCGGGGGGCGTGATGAGCAGTTCTTC.

CDR3 residues: CASSRSTSYEQFF. For the CDR3, the DNA is TGTGCCAGCAGCCGGAGTACTAGCTATGAGCAGTTCTTC. The chain uses TRBV27 and TRBJ2-1, with a weak D call TRBD2 (6 bases). The CDR3 is 13 amino acids. Germline V CDR1 and CDR2: MNHEY, SMNVEV (reference sequence). Trimming cost V 6 bases and J 8 bases, with 14 bases left between them.

This clonotype was detected a few times. The chain links TRBV28 to TRBJ2-5; unclear D gene. Trimming took 6 bases from V and 3 from J, leaving 5 bases between them. This CDR3 region has 11 residues. Per germline, CDR1 MDHEN and CDR2 SYDVKM. As DNA, the CDR3 is TGTGCCAGCAGCCGTAAAGAGACCCAGTACTTC. Translating gives CASSRKETQYF.

This clonotype has more than one count but fewer than ten. The chain joins TRBV27 to TRBJ2-6; no clear D gene. CDR1 and CDR2 from the germline V gene are MNHEY and SMNVEV (reference sequence). V shed 2 bases and J shed 2 bases, with 10 bases lying between them. The CDR3 contains 16 residues. The CDR3: CASSLRPATGANVLTF. CDR3 sequence (DNA): TGTGCCAGCAGTTTAAGACCTGCGACTGGGGCCAACGTCCTGACTTTC.

The chain links TRBV25-1 to TRBJ1-1; D gene uncertain. Between the trimmed V and J ends, which lost 5 bases and 7 bases, there was a span of 14 bases. From germline, CDR1 is MGHDK and CDR2 SYGVNS. This CDR3 comprises 13 residues. CDR3 nucleotide sequence: TGTGCCAGCAGTATAGGACCGGGCGGTGAAGCTTTCTTT. This gives the protein CASSIGPGGEAFF.